This TCR beta chain comes out of a study of cytomegalovirus exposure and HLA in healthy donors. Findings and limits, study-wide: A later analysis found common viral pathogens apparently linked to several of the most significant clusters. Previous analysis showed most TCR beta V segments were productive about 87% or about 30% of the time. Reports credit the classifier with highly specific, highly sensitive diagnosis of cytomegalovirus status.

For this clone: The antigen is not known.

CDR1 and CDR2 (germline): LGHNT, FRNRAP. J gave up 8 bases and V 5 bases, and 11 bases lay outside the gene matches. This CDR3 spans 15 amino acids. Primers included in the PCR were 60 Vbeta and 13 Jbeta primers. Measured with immunoSEQ multiplex PCR; TCRdb has only the in-frame clones, and not every one. The sample gives 110,000 to 150,000 clones, roughly four fifths of which show up once; about 3.4% is in the top ten. This TCR was sampled from a male donor in good health and CMV-seronegative. Material for sequencing was PBMCs. This rearrangement joins TRBV12-5 to TRBJ1-4; TRBD1 agrees at 7 bases. CDR3 in DNA: TGTGCTAGTGGTCGCGAATCAGGGGGTCGGGAAAAACTGTTTTTT. The encoded protein is CASGRESGGREKLFF.